This TCR beta chain comes out of a study of blood T cells in healthy people across ages. This clonotype was seen only a few times. A read error may produce the germline difference seen at one junction end. A second about 6 to 12 cycle PCR used barcoded and J-beta primers. MiXCR, applied by TCRdb to the 5' RACE reads, yields one record per CDR3 protein. The table records about 720,000 distinct CDR3 sequences, roughly 25% of them present only once. Looked up from germline, CDR1 is SNHLY and CDR2 is FYNNEI. The CDR3 spans 12 residues. These data were likewise used in another study, on T cells of mothers and their children. As that report states: The study recruited a few healthy Caucasian mothers and their six children as donors.

Sequenced: blood. The rearrangement links TRBV2 to TRBJ2-3, with 8 nucleotides matching TRBD1. This TCR derives from a boy younger than 18 in good health. The CDR3 loop reads CASSRTGDTQYF. The CDR3 DNA is TGCGCCAGCAGTCGGACAGGGGATACGCAGTATTTT.